This TCR beta chain was recovered during a study of T cell repertoires in cytomegalovirus infection. Study information: Selected CMV epitopes included recently identified HLA-C-restricted ones as well as well-studied HLA-B-restricted ones. CMV infection and matching HLA type were both indicated by public TCR beta signatures.

As for this clonotype: Its specificity is not known.

TCRdb fed the reads into MiXCR, producing one record per CDR3 protein. The repertoire consists of 230,000 or so distinct CDR3 sequences, with about 38% occurring once and the leading ten covering 55% to 70%. CDR1 and CDR2 from the germline V gene are SGHTA and FQGNSA. This CDR3 is built from 14 residues. V lost 3 bases and J 8 bases, leaving 14 bases between the germline ends. General observations from the study: HLA-C-restricted CMV-specific TCR beta clonotypes prevailed in the ex vivo response. Based on cumulative public TCR beta family frequency, carriers of CMV plus the relevant HLA were identified.

Sequencing used CD8+ T cells from cultured PBMCs, obtained from culture after CMV antigen stimulation. This rearrangement joins TRBV7-2 to TRBJ2-1; perhaps TRBD2 as D (7 bases). This clonotype was sampled from a human donor in good health (CMV status not recorded). Some clones in this sample may be carry-over from other donors' samples. DNA of the CDR3: TGTGCCAGCAGCTTCCTAGGGGGGGTCGATGAGCAGTTCTTC. This encodes CASSFLGGVDEQFF.